Listed below are T cell receptor beta chains from one sample, sequenced in a study of CD8 T cells in Susac syndrome. Each CDR3 protein is one row after TCRdb ran MiXCR on the immunoSEQ multiplex PCR reads. The sample shows fewer than 90,000 distinct CDR3 sequences, around 93% of them seen only once. The sample comprised CD8+ T cells from PBMCs. The receptors stem from a human donor with Susac syndrome. The CDR3 runs from the conserved cysteine through the conserved F or W. The D gene is left open where the match is weak. Expanded clones get a size class; other rows say once, few or many, or leave the size out.

>TRBD2|15|TRBJ2-1|NA|TRBV7-9
TGTGCCAGCAGCCAGACTAGCGGGGGTTACAATGAGCAGTTCTTC
CASSQTSGGYNEQFF
>TRBD1|12|TRBJ1-2|once|TRBV7-9
TGTGCCAGCAGCACGACAGGGAAAGGCTACACCTTC
CASSTTGKGYTF
>NA|15|TRBJ1-6|NA|TRBV4-1
TGCGCCAGCAGCCAAGAGGCGGGGGATAATTCACCCCTCCACTTT
CASSQEAGDNSPLHF
>NA|14|TRBJ1-1|NA|TRBV28
TGTGCCAGCAGTCCCGGACTTGGGGACACTGAAGCTTTCTTT
CASSPGLGDTEAFF
>TRBD1|15|TRBJ1-4|NA|TRBV20-1
TGCAGTGCTAAAAACTACCGGGACAGTAATGAAAAACTGTTTTTT
CSAKNYRDSNEKLFF
>TRBD1|15|TRBJ1-2|NA|TRBV6-1
TGTGCCAGCAGCAGCCCGGGACAGGGTGTCTATGGCTACACCTTC
CASSSPGQGVYGYTF
>NA|15|TRBJ1-1|NA|TRBV7-8
TGTGCCAGCAGCTTATGGAGGGATGGGAACACTGAAGCTTTCTTT
CASSLWRDGNTEAFF
>NA|13|TRBJ2-5|NA|TRBV7-2
TGTGCCAGCAGCTTAGTGGAGCAAGAGACCCAGTACTTC
CASSLVEQETQYF
>TRBD1|15|TRBJ1-2|NA|TRBV2
TGTGCCAGGACGGTGACAGGGAAGTCTTTCTATGGCTACACCTTC
CARTVTGKSFYGYTF
>NA|15|TRBJ1-5|few|TRBV20-1
TGCAGTGCTAGAGATGGAGGGGATAGCAATCAGCCCCAGCATTTT
CSARDGGDSNQPQHF
>TRBD1|15|TRBJ2-1|NA|TRBV4-1
TGCGCCAGCAGCCAAGAGACAGGGACCTACAATGAGCAGTTCTTC
CASSQETGTYNEQFF
>TRBD2|19|TRBJ2-5|once|TRBV4-2
TGTGCCAGCAGCAAAGAGGGGGGACTAGCGGGCCCCGGATGGGGGACCCAGTACTTC
CASSKEGGLAGPGWGTQYF
>NA|15|TRBJ2-7|NA|TRBV5-1
TGCGCCAGCAGCGCAGGGGCAGGGAGGTCCTACGAGCAGTACTTC
CASSAGAGRSYEQYF
>TRBD2|16|TRBJ2-2|NA|TRBV9
TGTGCCAGCAGCGTACTAGCGGGGGAGAACACCGGGGAGCTGTTTTTT
CASSVLAGENTGELFF
>NA|13|TRBJ1-2|NA|TRBV7-2
TGTGCCAGCAGCTTAGCGGGCCAGGGGAGCTACACCTTC
CASSLAGQGSYTF
>TRBD1|17|TRBJ2-3|NA|TRBV5-1
TGCGCCAGCAGCTTGGCCAAAGGACAGGGGTACCCAGATACGCAGTATTTT
CASSLAKGQGYPDTQYF
>NA|15|TRBJ2-7|few|TRBV4-1
TGCGCCAGCAGCCAAGTTATCACAGCTTCCTACGAGCAGTACTTC
CASSQVITASYEQYF
>NA|11|TRBJ1-2|NA|TRBV27
TGTGCCAGCAGTATGGGATTTGGCTACACCTTC
CASSMGFGYTF
>TRBD1|15|TRBJ2-7|NA|TRBV7-8
TGTGCCAGCAGCCCACAACTGAGGACAGGCTACGAGCAGTACTTC
CASSPQLRTGYEQYF
>TRBD1|15|TRBJ2-2|NA|TRBV27
TGTGCCAGCAGTTCCGACAGGGGGATCACCGGGGAGCTGTTTTTT
CASSSDRGITGELFF
>NA|14|TRBJ2-5|NA|TRBV7-2
TGTGCCAGCAGCTTTGAGACTACACAAGAGACCCAGTACTTC
CASSFETTQETQYF
>TRBD1|12|TRBJ1-2|NA|TRBV7-2
TGTGCCAGCAGCACCGGGACAGTGGGCTACACCTTC
CASSTGTVGYTF
>TRBD2|15|TRBJ2-7|NA|TRBV5-5
TGTGCCAGCAGCTTGGGAGCGGGAGTGTCCTACGAGCAGTACTTC
CASSLGAGVSYEQYF
>NA|11|TRBJ2-3|NA|TRBV7-9
TGTGCCAGCAGCTTATTAGATACGCAGTATTTT
CASSLLDTQYF
>NA|17|TRBJ2-7|NA|TRBV7-9
TGTGCCAGCAGCTTAGGTTTGTCAGAAAGGGGCTCCTACGAGCAGTACTTC
CASSLGLSERGSYEQYF
>NA|14|TRBJ1-2|NA|TRBV23-1
TGCGCCAGCAGTCAAAACAGGGAGTACTATGGCTACACCTTC
CASSQNREYYGYTF
>NA|16|TRBJ1-2|NA|TRBV5-1
TGCGCCAGCAGCTTGGTACCCTCCCCATCGGGGGATGGCTACACCTTC
CASSLVPSPSGDGYTF
>NA|16|TRBJ1-3|NA|TRBV6-1
TGTGCCAGCTACCCTACTCAGGGTCAGGACGGAAACACCATATATTTT
CASYPTQGQDGNTIYF
>NA|14|TRBJ1-1|NA|TRBV29-1
TGCAGCGTTGATCACAGGATTCTGAACACTGAAGCTTTCTTT
CSVDHRILNTEAFF
>NA|14|TRBJ2-1|NA|TRBV20-1
TGCAGTGCTAGAGAGTCCGGGACGCACAATGAGCAGTTCTTC
CSARESGTHNEQFF
>NA|15|TRBJ1-1|NA|TRBV28
TGTGCCAGCAGTTCACCGGGGGTGTTATGGACTGAAGCTTTCTTT
CASSSPGVLWTEAFF
>NA|15|TRBJ2-6|NA|TRBV6-5
TGTGCCAGCAACCTAGGGGGGTCTGGGGCCAACGTCCTGACTTTC
CASNLGGSGANVLTF
>NA|13|TRBJ1-4|NA|TRBV6-2/TRBV6-3
TGTGCCAGTAGGTCGTGGACGGATGAAAAACTGTTTTTT
CASRSWTDEKLFF
>TRBD1|16|TRBJ2-1|NA|TRBV3-1
TGTGCCAGCAGCCCGGGCGGGACAGGGATGGTAGATGAGCAGTTCTTC
CASSPGGTGMVDEQFF
>TRBD1|16|TRBJ2-7|NA|TRBV7-9
TGTGCCAGCAGCTCCCGAGACGGGACAGAGAATCACGAGCAGTACTTC
CASSSRDGTENHEQYF
>NA|11|TRBJ1-5|NA|TRBV2
TGTGCCAGCAGGGGAAATCAGCCCCAGCATTTT
CASRGNQPQHF
>NA|11|TRBJ2-7|once|TRBV29-1
TGCAGCTCCCTCTCAGGGTACGAGCAGTACTTC
CSSLSGYEQYF
>NA|13|TRBJ1-2|NA|TRBV12-3/TRBV12-4
TGTGCCAGCACCCTAAGACGGGACTATGGCTACACCTTC
CASTLRRDYGYTF
>NA|14|TRBJ1-6|NA|TRBV2
TGTGCCAGCAGTGAAGGGGTCAGGGATTCACCCCTCCACTTT
CASSEGVRDSPLHF
>NA|17|TRBJ2-1|NA|TRBV7-6
TGTGCCAGCAGCTCACCCATAGACAAACGCTCCTACAATGAGCAGTTCTTC
CASSSPIDKRSYNEQFF
>NA|14|TRBJ2-1|NA|TRBV28
TGTGCCAGCAGTTCTGATAGCGATTACAATGAGCAGTTCTTC
CASSSDSDYNEQFF
>NA|14|TRBJ2-1|NA|TRBV9
TGTGCCAGCAGCGCCCCACTGCGTTTAGCTGAGCAGTTCTTC
CASSAPLRLAEQFF
>NA|14|TRBJ2-7|NA|TRBV6-6
TGTGCCAGCAGTTACGGGACTCTTACCTACGAGCAGTACTTC
CASSYGTLTYEQYF
>NA|15|TRBJ1-4|NA|TRBV27
TGTGCCAGCAGTTTATCGGCGACGGACAATGAAAAACTGTTTTTT
CASSLSATDNEKLFF
>NA|13|TRBJ2-1|NA|TRBV20-1
TGCAGTGCTAGAATATTGAGCTACAATGAGCAGTTCTTC
CSARILSYNEQFF
>TRBD2|17|TRBJ2-7|NA|TRBV3-1
TGTGCCAGCAGCCCCGGGACTAGCGGGAGCTCCTCCTACGAGCAGTACTTC
CASSPGTSGSSSYEQYF
>NA|14|TRBJ1-1|NA|TRBV19
TGTGCCAGTAGTTGGGGACAACCGAACACTGAAGCTTTCTTT
CASSWGQPNTEAFF
>TRBD1|17|TRBJ2-1|NA|TRBV2
TGTGCCAGCAGTGCCGAGGGGGGACAGGGGGCCCCGAATTCTCGGTTCTTC
CASSAEGGQGAPNSRFF
>NA|13|TRBJ1-3|NA|TRBV20-1
TGCAGTGCTAGAGTCTGGCTCGGAAACACCATATATTTT
CSARVWLGNTIYF
>NA|12|TRBJ2-3|NA|TRBV28
TGTGCCAGCAGTTTATACCCCGATACGCAGTATTTT
CASSLYPDTQYF
>TRBD1|14|TRBJ1-4|NA|TRBV2
TGTGCCAGCAGTGGGGGGACAGTGTGGAAAAAACTGTTTTTT
CASSGGTVWKKLFF
>NA|13|TRBJ2-7|NA|TRBV20-1
TGCAGTGCTAGAGGGCAGGCCACCTACGAGCAGTACTTC
CSARGQATYEQYF